The rows below give T cell receptor beta chains drawn from one sample of a study of T cells in Graves' hyperthyroidism and ophthalmopathy. Via MiXCR, TCRdb re-called the multiplex PCR reads, giving one row per CDR3 protein. The sample has more than 500,000 distinct CDR3 sequences, roughly 50% seen once; the top ten hold roughly 19%. The sample comprised peripheral blood or thyroid tissue (not recorded which). These receptors were obtained from an adult woman with Graves' disease, either hyperthyroidism or ophthalmopathy (not recorded which). The conserved cysteine and the conserved F or W are not part of the CDR3 here.

J gene,V gene,CDR3 protein
TRBJ2-7,TRBV9,ASGAGVDSYEQY
TRBJ1-1,TRBV30,AWSKMNTEAF
TRBJ2-1,TRBV5-4,ASSLGFSSYNEQF
TRBJ2-5,TRBV7-9,ASNWSSGGQGTQY
TRBJ2-5,TRBV15,ATSRGPWETQY
TRBJ2-7,TRBV27,ASSRLAGRNEQY
TRBJ1-1,TRBV7-3,ASSLIPGAGTEAF
TRBJ2-7,TRBV12-3/TRBV12-4,ASSLAGSGRPSYEQY
TRBJ1-5,TRBV6-1,AIKEREQAQH
TRBJ1-1,TRBV19,ASIGQGHEAF
TRBJ1-6,TRBV5-8,ASTASSYNSPLH
TRBJ2-6,TRBV3-1,ASSRGLNSGANVLT
TRBJ2-7,TRBV10-3,AISENSVGQY
TRBJ1-2,TRBV29-1,SVGWMGGRNYGYT
TRBJ2-3,TRBV15,AISPRSYTDTQY
TRBJ1-2,TRBV11-2,AGSPLQGASYGYT
TRBJ2-7,TRBV5-1,ASSPLRASNEQY
TRBJ1-1,TRBV5-1,ASSGLRTEAF
TRBJ1-2,TRBV6-2/TRBV6-3,ASGDRGRGYT
-,TRBV20-1,SAIDVPYNEQF
TRBJ1-1,TRBV15,ATSLDTELNTEAF
TRBJ1-4,TRBV6-2/TRBV6-3,ASSTQSGTFREKLF
TRBJ1-5,TRBV10-3,AIRQTENQPQH
TRBJ1-4,TRBV20-1,SARDRTPEKLF
TRBJ1-2,TRBV7-3,ASSPRDRRAYGYT
TRBJ1-1,TRBV19,ASSRARGENTEAF
TRBJ2-2,TRBV2,ASILGLAENTGELF
TRBJ1-4,TRBV15,ATSVRGANEKLF
TRBJ1-5,TRBV28,ASSPGTTIQPQH
TRBJ1-5,TRBV7-9,ASSETGRGGQPQH
TRBJ1-1,TRBV29-1,SVEEAQNTEAF
TRBJ2-5,TRBV10-3,AISDRETQY
TRBJ2-5,TRBV20-1,SAAGTSASHQETQY
TRBJ1-1,TRBV20-1,SPSVGTEAF
TRBJ2-7,TRBV7-9,ASSFGGVAYEQY
TRBJ2-5,TRBV9,ASSVGGGGAFQETQY
TRBJ2-7,TRBV5-1,ASSLDWDGSYEQY
TRBJ1-4,TRBV20-1,SARVTGMF
TRBJ1-1,TRBV4-2,ASSQPTGNTEAF
TRBJ1-1,TRBV28,ASSSDGDRVNTEAF
TRBJ2-7,TRBV7-3,ASGPGAGGPASYEQY
TRBJ2-1,TRBV7-9,ASSPRLANEQF
TRBJ2-7,TRBV6-1,ASSESGAYEQY
TRBJ2-3,TRBV6-5,ASSHREALTDTQY
TRBJ2-2,TRBV7-3,ASSLFGATGELF
TRBJ1-6,TRBV20-1,SATWGSYNSPLH
TRBJ2-7,TRBV29-1,SVAPYEQY